The source of this TCR beta chain is a study of control samples from healthy donors and cancer patients. Comment on this clone: The same CDR3 can be traced to other DNA sequences in this sample.

Profiling relied on immunoSEQ multiplex PCR, and the TCRdb table lists in-frame clones only, not all of them. The sample includes about 190,000 clones, around 93% seen only once; the top ten take 1.5% to 2%. CDR3 length: 11 residues. Per the germline V gene, CDR1 is DFQATT and CDR2 is SNEGSKA (reference sequence). With 3 bases removed from V and 6 bases from J, the gap between germline ends came to 7 bases. This chain joins TRBV20-1 and TRBJ2-3, with D hard to call. The sample taken for sequencing was blood. This clonotype was sampled from a man aged 25-45 years in good health. The CDR3 reads CSARSGDTQYF. The CDR3 DNA reads TGCAGTGCTAGGTCCGGGGATACGCAGTATTTT.